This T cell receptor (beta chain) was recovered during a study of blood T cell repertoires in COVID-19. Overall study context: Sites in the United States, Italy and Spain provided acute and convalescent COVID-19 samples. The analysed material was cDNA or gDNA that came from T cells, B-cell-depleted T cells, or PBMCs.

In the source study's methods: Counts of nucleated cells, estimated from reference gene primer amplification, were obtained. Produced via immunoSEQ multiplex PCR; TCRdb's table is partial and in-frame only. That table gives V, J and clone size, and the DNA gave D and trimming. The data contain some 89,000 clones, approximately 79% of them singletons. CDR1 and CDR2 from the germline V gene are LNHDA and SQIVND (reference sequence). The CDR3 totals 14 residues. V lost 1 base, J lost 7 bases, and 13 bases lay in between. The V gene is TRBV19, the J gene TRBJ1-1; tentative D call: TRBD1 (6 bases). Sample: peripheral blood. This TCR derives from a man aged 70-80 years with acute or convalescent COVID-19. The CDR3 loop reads CASSIGQGIDEAFF. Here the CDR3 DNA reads TGTGCCAGTAGTATAGGGCAGGGGATTGATGAAGCTTTCTTT.